The clone carrying this T cell receptor (beta chain) was found once. Antigen unknown. These data come from a study of T-cell memory formation after mild COVID-19. Whole-study results and caveats: Confirmation of SARS-CoV-2 specificity was lacking for second-wave clones peaking day 37. The appearance of some responding clones in pre-infection memory suggested that cross-reactive memory joined. Mainly CM and EM harbored the contracting CD4+ clones; mainly EMRA harbored the CD8+ ones.

TCRdb recomputed calls from the 5' RACE reads with MiXCR, one row per CDR3 protein. The top ten clones hold around 22% of a sample with 300,000 to 400,000 distinct CDR3 sequences, more than 15% of them seen once. Sequenced input: PBMCs or a T cell subset sorted from them (not recorded which). This clonotype was sampled from a man younger than 35 who had mild COVID-19 (a few samples of this study predate the infection). Cell type and time point are not known.

The CDR3 nucleotides read TGTGCCAGCGGGACTAGCGCCGAAACCTATGGTGAGCAGTTCTTC. Protein product: CASGTSAETYGEQFF. This chain joins TRBV7-9 and TRBJ2-1, with 10 bases identical to TRBD2. This CDR3 has 15 amino acids. CDR1 and CDR2 (germline): SEHNR, FQNEAQ (reference sequence). The J segment lost 9 bases and the V segment lost 8 bases, leaving 13 bases of the junction unmatched.